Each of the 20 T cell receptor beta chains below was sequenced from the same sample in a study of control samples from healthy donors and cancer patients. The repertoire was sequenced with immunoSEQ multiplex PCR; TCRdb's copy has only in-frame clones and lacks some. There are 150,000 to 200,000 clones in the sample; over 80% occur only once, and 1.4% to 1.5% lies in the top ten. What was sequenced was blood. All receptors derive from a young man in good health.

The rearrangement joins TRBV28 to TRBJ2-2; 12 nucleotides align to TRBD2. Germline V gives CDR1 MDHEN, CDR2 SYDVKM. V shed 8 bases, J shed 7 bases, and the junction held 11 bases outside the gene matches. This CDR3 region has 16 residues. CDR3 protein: CASLRLAGGLGGELFF. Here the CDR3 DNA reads TGTGCCAGCTTGAGGCTAGCGGGGGGGCTCGGCGGGGAGCTGTTTTTT.

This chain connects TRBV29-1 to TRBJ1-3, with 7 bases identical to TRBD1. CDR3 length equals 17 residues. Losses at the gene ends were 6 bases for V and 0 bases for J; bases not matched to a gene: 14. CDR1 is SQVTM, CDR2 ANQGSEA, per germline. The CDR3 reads CSVLTLQGHASGNTIYF. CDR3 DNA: TGCAGCGTCCTGACTTTACAGGGGCATGCCTCTGGAAACACCATATATTTT.

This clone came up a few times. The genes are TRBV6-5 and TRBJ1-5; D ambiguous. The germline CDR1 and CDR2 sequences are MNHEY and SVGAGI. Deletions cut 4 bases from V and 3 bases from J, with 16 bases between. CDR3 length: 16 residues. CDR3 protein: CASSSYPRGTNQPQHF. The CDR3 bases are TGTGCCAGCAGTTCCTACCCTCGGGGTACCAATCAGCCCCAGCATTTT.

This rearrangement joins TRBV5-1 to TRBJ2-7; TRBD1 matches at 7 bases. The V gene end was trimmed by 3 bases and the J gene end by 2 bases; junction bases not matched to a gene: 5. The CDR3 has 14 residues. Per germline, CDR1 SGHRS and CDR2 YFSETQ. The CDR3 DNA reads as TGCGCCAGCAGCTCCGGGACAGAAGCCTACGAGCAGTACTTC. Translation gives CASSSGTEAYEQYF.

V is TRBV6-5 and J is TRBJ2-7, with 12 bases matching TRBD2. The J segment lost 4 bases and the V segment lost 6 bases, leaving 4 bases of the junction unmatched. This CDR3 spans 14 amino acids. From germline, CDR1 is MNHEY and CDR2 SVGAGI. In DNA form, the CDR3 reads TGTGCCAGCAGCCGGGGACTAGCGGGTTACGAGCAGTACTTC. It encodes CASSRGLAGYEQYF.

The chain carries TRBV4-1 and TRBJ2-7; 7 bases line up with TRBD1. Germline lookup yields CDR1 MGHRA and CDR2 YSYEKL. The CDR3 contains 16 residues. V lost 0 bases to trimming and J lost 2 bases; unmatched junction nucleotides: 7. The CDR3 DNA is TGCGCCAGCAGCCAAGACTTTACAGGGGCCCCCTACGAGCAGTACTTC. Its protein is CASSQDFTGAPYEQYF.

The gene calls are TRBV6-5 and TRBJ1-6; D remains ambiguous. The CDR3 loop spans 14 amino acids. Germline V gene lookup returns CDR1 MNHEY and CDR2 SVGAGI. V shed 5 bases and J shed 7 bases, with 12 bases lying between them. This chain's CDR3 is CASSTRRLNSPLHF. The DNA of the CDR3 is TGTGCCAGCAGTACGCGACGATTAAATTCACCCCTCCACTTT.

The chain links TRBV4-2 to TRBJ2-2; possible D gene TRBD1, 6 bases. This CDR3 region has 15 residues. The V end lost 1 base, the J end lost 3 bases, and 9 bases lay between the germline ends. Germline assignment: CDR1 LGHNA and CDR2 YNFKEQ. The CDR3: CASSQVTGDTGELFF. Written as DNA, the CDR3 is TGTGCCAGCAGCCAAGTGACAGGAGACACCGGGGAGCTGTTTTTT.

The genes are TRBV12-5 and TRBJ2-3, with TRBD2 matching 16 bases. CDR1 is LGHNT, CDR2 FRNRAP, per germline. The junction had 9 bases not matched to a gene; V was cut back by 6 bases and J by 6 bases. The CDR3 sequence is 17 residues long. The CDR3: CASGRGTSGGARDTQYF. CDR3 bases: TGTGCTAGTGGGAGAGGGACTAGCGGGGGGGCAAGGGATACGCAGTATTTT.

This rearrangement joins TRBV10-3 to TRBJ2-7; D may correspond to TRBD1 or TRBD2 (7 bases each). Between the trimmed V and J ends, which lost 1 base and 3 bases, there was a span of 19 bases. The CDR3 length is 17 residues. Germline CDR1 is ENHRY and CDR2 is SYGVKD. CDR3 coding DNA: TGTGCCATCAGTGAGTGGGGAGGGGGCTTTAGTGTCTACGAGCAGTACTTC. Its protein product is CAISEWGGGFSVYEQYF.

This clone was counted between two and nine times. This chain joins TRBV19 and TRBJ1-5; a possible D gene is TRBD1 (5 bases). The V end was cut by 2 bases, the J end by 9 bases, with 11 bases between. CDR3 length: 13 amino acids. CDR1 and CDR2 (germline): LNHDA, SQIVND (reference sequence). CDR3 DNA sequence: TGTGCCAGTAGTATACAGGGCGGGTGGCCCCAGCATTTT. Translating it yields CASSIQGGWPQHF.

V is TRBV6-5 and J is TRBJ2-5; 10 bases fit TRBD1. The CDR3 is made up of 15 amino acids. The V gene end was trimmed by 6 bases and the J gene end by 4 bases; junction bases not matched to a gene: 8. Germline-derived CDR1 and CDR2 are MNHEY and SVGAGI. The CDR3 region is CASSHETGGGETQYF. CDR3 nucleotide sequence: TGTGCCAGCAGCCACGAGACAGGGGGCGGAGAGACCCAGTACTTC.

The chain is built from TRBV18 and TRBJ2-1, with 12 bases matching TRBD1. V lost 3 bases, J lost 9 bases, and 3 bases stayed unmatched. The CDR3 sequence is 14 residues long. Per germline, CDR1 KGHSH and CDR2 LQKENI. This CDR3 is CASSPGQGAAEQFF. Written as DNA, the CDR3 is TGTGCCAGCTCACCGGGACAGGGGGCGGCTGAGCAGTTCTTC.

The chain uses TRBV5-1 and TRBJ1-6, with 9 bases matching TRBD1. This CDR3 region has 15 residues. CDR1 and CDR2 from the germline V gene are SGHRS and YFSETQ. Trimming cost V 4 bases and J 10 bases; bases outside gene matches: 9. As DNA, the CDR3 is TGCGCCAGCAGCCCTTCGGGACAGGGAAGGTCACCCCTCCACTTT. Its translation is CASSPSGQGRSPLHF.

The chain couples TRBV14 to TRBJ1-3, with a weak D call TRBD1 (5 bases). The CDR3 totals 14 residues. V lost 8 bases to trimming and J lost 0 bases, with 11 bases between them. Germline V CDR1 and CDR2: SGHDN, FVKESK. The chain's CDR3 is CASAKTASGNTIYF. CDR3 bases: TGTGCCAGCGCAAAGACAGCCTCTGGAAACACCATATATTTT. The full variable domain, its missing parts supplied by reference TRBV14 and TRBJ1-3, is EAGVTQFPSHSVIEKGQTVTLRCDPISGHDNLYWYRRVMGKEIKFLLHFVKESKQDESGMPNNRFLAERTGGTYSTLKVQPAELEDSGVYFCASAKTASGNTIYFGEGSWLTVV.

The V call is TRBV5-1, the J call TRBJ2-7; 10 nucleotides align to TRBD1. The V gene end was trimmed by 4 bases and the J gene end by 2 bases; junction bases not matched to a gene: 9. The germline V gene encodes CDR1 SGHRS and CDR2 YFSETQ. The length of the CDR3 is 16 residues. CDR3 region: CASSAIPGQGTYEQYF. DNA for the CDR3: TGCGCCAGCAGCGCTATTCCGGGACAGGGGACCTACGAGCAGTACTTC. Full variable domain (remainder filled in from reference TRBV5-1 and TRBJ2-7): KAGVTQTPRYLIKTRGQQVTLSCSPISGHRSVSWYQQTPGQGLQFLFEYFSETQRNKGNFPGRFSGRQFSNSRSEMNVSTLELGDSALYLCASSAIPGQGTYEQYFGPGTRLTVT.

CDR3: CASSKDRGEAFF. CDR3 coding DNA: TGCGCCAGCAGCAAGGACCGGGGTGAAGCTTTCTTT. The V gene is TRBV5-1, the J gene TRBJ1-1, with D hard to call. The CDR3 sequence is 12 residues long. Germline V CDR1 and CDR2: SGHRS, YFSETQ. Trimming stripped 4 bases from V and 7 bases from J, with 11 bases between. The whole variable domain, filled in from reference TRBV5-1 and TRBJ1-1, reads KAGVTQTPRYLIKTRGQQVTLSCSPISGHRSVSWYQQTPGQGLQFLFEYFSETQRNKGNFPGRFSGRQFSNSRSEMNVSTLELGDSALYLCASSKDRGEAFFGQGTRLTVV.

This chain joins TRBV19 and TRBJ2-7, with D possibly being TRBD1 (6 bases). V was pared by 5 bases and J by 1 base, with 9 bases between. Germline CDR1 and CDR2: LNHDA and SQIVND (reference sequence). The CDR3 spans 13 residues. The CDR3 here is CASSPTGSYEQYF. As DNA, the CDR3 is TGTGCCAGTAGTCCCACAGGGTCCTACGAGCAGTACTTC.

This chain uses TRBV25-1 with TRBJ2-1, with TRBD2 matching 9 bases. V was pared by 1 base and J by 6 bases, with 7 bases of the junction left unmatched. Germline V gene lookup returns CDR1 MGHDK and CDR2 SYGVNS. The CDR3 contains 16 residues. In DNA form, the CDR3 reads TGTGCCAGCAGTGAATCAAGCGGGGGGTTAGGCAATGAGCAGTTCTTC. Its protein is CASSESSGGLGNEQFF. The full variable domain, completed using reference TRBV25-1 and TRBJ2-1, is EADIYQTPRYLVIGTGKKITLECSQTMGHDKMYWYQQDPGMELHLIHYSYGVNSTEKGDLSSESTVSRIRTEHFPLTLESARPSHTSQYLCASSESSGGLGNEQFFGPGTRLTVL.

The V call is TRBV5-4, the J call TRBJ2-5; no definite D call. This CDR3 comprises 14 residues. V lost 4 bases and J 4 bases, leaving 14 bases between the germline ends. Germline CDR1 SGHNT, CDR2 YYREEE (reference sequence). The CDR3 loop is CASSQTQGGETQYF. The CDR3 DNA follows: TGTGCCAGCAGCCAGACCCAAGGCGGAGAGACCCAGTACTTC. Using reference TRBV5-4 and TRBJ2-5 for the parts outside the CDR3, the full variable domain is ETGVTQSPTHLIKTRGQQVTLRCSSQSGHNTVSWYQQALGQGPQFIFQYYREEENGRGNFPPRFSGLQFPNYSSELNVNALELDDSALYLCASSQTQGGETQYFGPGTRLLVL.